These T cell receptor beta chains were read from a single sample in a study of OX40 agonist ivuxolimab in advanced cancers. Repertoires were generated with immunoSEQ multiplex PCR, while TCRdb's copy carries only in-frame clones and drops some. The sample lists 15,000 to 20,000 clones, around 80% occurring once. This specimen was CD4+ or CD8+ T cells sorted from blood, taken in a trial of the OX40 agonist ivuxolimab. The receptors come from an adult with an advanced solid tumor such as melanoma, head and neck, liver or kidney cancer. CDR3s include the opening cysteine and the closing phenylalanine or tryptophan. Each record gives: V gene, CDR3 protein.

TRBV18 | CASSPEGNTNYGYTF
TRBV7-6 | CASSLRGLETQYF
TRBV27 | CASSSSLEQYF
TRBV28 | CASSIDGTTNEKLFF
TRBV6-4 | CASTSGRMAQYF
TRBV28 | CASSNRGNSGANVLTF
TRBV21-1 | CASSKRQVLYEQYF
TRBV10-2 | CASTAGGKGNQPQHF
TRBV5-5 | CASAGLGGADTQYF
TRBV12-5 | CASGFSPAEGYVEQYF
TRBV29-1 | CSVGVRGPYEQYF
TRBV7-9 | CASSLNGGDGDEQYF
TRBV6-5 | CASTPLSRVSSEQYF
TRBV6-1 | CASSRGTAGYTF